These 17 T cell receptor beta chains were sequenced from one sample in a study of blood T cell repertoires in COVID-19. Sequencing was performed with immunoSEQ multiplex PCR; in TCRdb, only in-frame clones are kept and a portion is missing. The sample holds some 280,000 clones; around 89% are singletons and the top ten take roughly an eighth. Sequencing was done on a sample of peripheral blood. The receptor source for this set is a woman aged 55-70 years with acute or convalescent COVID-19.

The rearrangement links TRBV9 to TRBJ1-2; D is possibly TRBD1 (6 bases). V lost 0 bases and J lost 2, with 14 bases in between. This CDR3 is 16 amino acids long. Germline V gene data show CDR1 as SGDLS and CDR2 as YYNGEE. Here the CDR3 DNA reads TGTGCCAGCAGCGTAGGTGGGAACAGGGCGAACTATGGCTACACCTTC. It yields the protein CASSVGGNRANYGYTF.

This chain links TRBV5-1 with TRBJ1-5, with TRBD1 identical over 7 bases. Germline CDR1 and CDR2: SGHRS and YFSETQ. V lost 3 bases and J lost 2; bases outside the gene matches: 2. This CDR3 comprises 14 residues. CDR3 amino acids: CASSSTGGNQPQHF. For the CDR3, the DNA is TGCGCCAGCAGCTCCACAGGGGGCAATCAGCCCCAGCATTTT.

CDR3 DNA: TGTGCCAGCAGCCGAGGGGACACCAACACTGAAGCTTTCTTT. Its translation: CASSRGDTNTEAFF. The chain combines TRBV7-9 with TRBJ1-1; tentatively, D is TRBD1 (6 bases). CDR1 is SEHNR and CDR2 is FQNEAQ in the germline V gene (reference sequence). The ends were cut back, 5 bases at V and 2 bases at J, with 12 bases in the middle. This CDR3 is 14 amino acids long.

CDR3 DNA sequence: TGTGCCAGCAGTGGAGAAAGGGGGCCGTCCTACGAGCAGTACTTC. Its translation is CASSGERGPSYEQYF. V is TRBV6-2 or TRBV6-3 and J is TRBJ2-7; 7 positions match TRBD1. Germline V CDR1 and CDR2: MNHEY, SVGEGT. The V segment lost 5 bases and the J segment 1 base; nucleotides outside the gene matches: 8. The CDR3 is made up of 15 amino acids.

CDR3 sequence: CASTGEANTGELFF. The CDR3 DNA is TGTGCCAGCACAGGGGAGGCGAACACCGGGGAGCTGTTTTTT. V is TRBV7-9 and J is TRBJ2-2, with D perhaps given as TRBD1 or TRBD2 (6 bases each). This CDR3 comprises 14 residues. Trimming shortened V by 7 bases and J by 0 bases, and 9 bases separated the two germline ends. CDR1 and CDR2 from the germline V gene are SEHNR and FQNEAQ (reference sequence).

This clone was counted once. V is TRBV30 and J is TRBJ1-5; 7 nucleotides align to TRBD1. This CDR3 is 13 amino acids long. Germline assignment: CDR1 GTSNPN and CDR2 SVGIG (reference sequence). V gave up 1 base and J gave up 5 bases; unmatched junction bases: 2. The CDR3 region is CAWSATGDQPQHF. The CDR3 coding sequence is TGTGCCTGGAGTGCAACAGGGGATCAGCCCCAGCATTTT.

The chain recombines TRBV28 with TRBJ1-5; unclear D gene. Between the trimmed V and J ends, which lost 6 bases and 5 bases, there was a span of 14 bases. Germline V lookup: CDR1 MDHEN, CDR2 SYDVKM. The CDR3 runs 14 residues. The CDR3 DNA follows: TGTGCCAGCAGCGGGAGTCCCTCGCATCAGCCCCAGCATTTT. It codes for CASSGSPSHQPQHF. The entire variable domain, with the rest obtained from reference TRBV28 and TRBJ1-5, is as follows: DVKVTQSSRYLVKRTGEKVFLECVQDMDHENMFWYRQDPGLGLRLIYFSYDVKMKEKGDIPEGYSVSREKKERFSLILESASTNQTSMYLCASSGSPSHQPQHFGDGTRLSIL.

The V call is TRBV4-1, the J call TRBJ1-2, with unresolved D. Trimming shortened V by 3 bases and J by 0 bases, and 8 bases separated the two germline ends. CDR1 is MGHRA, CDR2 YSYEKL, per germline. This CDR3 contains 14 residues. This CDR3 is CASSHARTNYGYTF. For the CDR3, the DNA is TGCGCCAGCAGCCATGCCAGAACTAACTATGGCTACACCTTC.

The chain carries TRBV14 and TRBJ1-2, with 7 bases identical to TRBD1. CDR3 size: 17 residues. Looked up from germline, CDR1 is SGHDN and CDR2 is FVKESK. The V gene end was trimmed by 0 bases and the J gene end by 4 bases; junction bases not matched to a gene: 11. The DNA of the CDR3 is TGTGCCAGCAGCCAAGACCTCGACAGGGCCTCCTTCTATGGCTACACCTTC. Protein product: CASSQDLDRASFYGYTF.

A single count supports this clone. This chain links TRBV6-6 with TRBJ1-1, with a weak D call TRBD1 (6 bases). V was cut by 5 bases and J by 1 base, with 20 bases left in between. This CDR3 comprises 17 residues. Germline V CDR1 and CDR2: MNHNY, SVGAGI (reference sequence). The CDR3 is CASSRQAPWEQNTEAFF. The CDR3 nucleotides read TGTGCCAGCAGTCGACAGGCCCCCTGGGAGCAGAACACTGAAGCTTTCTTT.

This chain uses TRBV5-4 with TRBJ1-2; 7 bases fit TRBD1. The CDR3 has 15 residues. Looked up from germline, CDR1 is SGHNT and CDR2 is YYREEE (reference sequence). V gave up 0 bases and J gave up 8 bases; unmatched junction bases: 10. CDR3 bases: TGTGCCAGCAGCTTGGCAGAACAGGGGTCGTACGGCTACACCTTC. It yields the protein CASSLAEQGSYGYTF.

As to this clone: One end of the junction is discordant with germline, which a read error may explain. V is TRBV3-1 (or the pseudogene TRBV3-2) and J is TRBJ1-4; no clear D. This CDR3 region has 13 residues. Germline lookup yields CDR1 LGHDT and CDR2 YNNKEL (reference sequence). CDR3 DNA: TGTGCCACCAGCTCATCTCGGGATGAAAAACTGTTTTTT. It specifies CATSSSRDEKLFF.

The chain has TRBV7-9 and TRBJ1-1, with D possibly being TRBD1 (6 bases). This CDR3 has 14 residues. Germline-derived CDR1 and CDR2 are SEHNR and FQNEAQ (reference sequence). Trimming cost V 5 bases and J 6 bases, with 16 bases left between them. In DNA, the CDR3 is TGTGCCAGCAGCCCGGAACGGGACAAACCTGAAGCTTTCTTT. As protein: CASSPERDKPEAFF. The entire variable domain, with the rest obtained from reference TRBV7-9 and TRBJ1-1, is as follows: DTGVSQNPRHKITKRGQNVTFRCDPISEHNRLYWYRQTLGQGPEFLTYFQNEAQLEKSRLLSDRFSAERPKGSFSTLEIQRTEQGDSAMYLCASSPERDKPEAFFGQGTRLTVV.

The chain's CDR3 is CASSGPREQETQYF. CDR3 coding DNA: TGTGCCAGCAGCGGGCCTAGGGAGCAAGAGACCCAGTACTTC. The rearrangement uses TRBV7-9 and TRBJ2-5, with D possibly matching TRBD2 (5 bases). The CDR3 consists of 14 residues. Per germline, CDR1 SEHNR and CDR2 FQNEAQ (reference sequence). V shed 5 bases and J shed 2 bases, with 12 bases lying between them.

The J gene is TRBJ2-1, the V gene TRBV7-3, with D tentatively TRBD1 (5 bases). The CDR3 contains 17 residues. Germline V gene data show CDR1 as SGHTA and CDR2 as FQGTGA. Trimming pared 4 bases from V and 8 bases from J, leaving 24 bases between. CDR3 amino acids: CASSSRTTISRADEQFF. CDR3 DNA sequence: TGTGCCAGCAGCTCCCGGACAACAATTAGCAGAGCAGATGAGCAGTTCTTC.

There are a few counts of this clone. This chain connects TRBV6-2 or TRBV6-3 to TRBJ1-2; 9 positions match TRBD1. CDR3 length: 14 residues. CDR1 is MNHEY, CDR2 SVGEGT, per germline. V dropped 3 bases and J dropped 8; count of bases not matched to a gene: 7. CDR3 DNA sequence: TGTGCCAGCAGTTATGGGACAGGGCGAAGGGGCTACACCTTC. Protein: CASSYGTGRRGYTF.

This chain joins TRBV3-1 (or the pseudogene TRBV3-2) and TRBJ1-1; D possibly corresponds to TRBD1 (6 bases). Trimming removed 0 bases from V and 1 base from J, with 18 bases in between. The CDR3 is 18 residues long. The germline gives CDR1 LGHDT, CDR2 YNNKEL (reference sequence). CDR3 protein: CASSQEDLWTAPNTEAFF. In DNA form, the CDR3 reads TGTGCCAGCAGCCAAGAAGACCTATGGACAGCCCCGAACACTGAAGCTTTCTTT.